This TCR beta chain was observed in a study of cytotoxic CD8 clonotypes in ibrutinib-treated CLL. About the research overall: There were around twelve relapsed/refractory patients and around 15 treatment-naive patients, and fewer than 18 were IGHV unmutated.

Notes on this clone: Antigen: not known.

Germline CDR1 is SGHAT and CDR2 is FQDESV (reference sequence). Trimming cost V 5 bases and J 1 base; bases outside gene matches: 7. The CDR3 is 15 amino acids. The repertoire was sequenced with immunoSEQ multiplex PCR; TCRdb's copy has only in-frame clones and lacks some. The sample includes some 80,000 clones, 70% to 80% of them seen just once. Findings and limits, study-wide: For progressing versus sustained-remission patients, sampling times were not the same.

The receptor comes from a human donor with chronic lymphocytic leukemia. The chain couples TRBV11-1 to TRBJ2-5; TRBD2 agrees at 7 bases. The source was PBMCs, collected after 12 months of ibrutinib treatment. CDR3: CASSSSGLLQETQYF. CDR3 nucleotides: TGTGCCAGCAGCAGTAGCGGGCTTCTCCAAGAGACCCAGTACTTC.